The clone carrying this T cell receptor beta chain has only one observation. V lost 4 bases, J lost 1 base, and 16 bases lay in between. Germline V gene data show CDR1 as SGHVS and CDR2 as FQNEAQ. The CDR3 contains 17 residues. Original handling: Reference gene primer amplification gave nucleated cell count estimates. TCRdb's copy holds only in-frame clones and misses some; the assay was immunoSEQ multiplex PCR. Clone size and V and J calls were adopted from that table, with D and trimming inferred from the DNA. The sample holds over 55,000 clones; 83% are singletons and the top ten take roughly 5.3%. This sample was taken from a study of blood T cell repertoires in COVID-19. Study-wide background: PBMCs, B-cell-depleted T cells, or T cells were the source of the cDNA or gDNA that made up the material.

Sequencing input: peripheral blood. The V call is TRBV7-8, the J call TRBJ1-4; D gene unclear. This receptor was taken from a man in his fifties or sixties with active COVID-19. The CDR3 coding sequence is TGTGCCAGCAGCTCACGGCAGGTGGTGGAAACTAATGAAAAACTGTTTTTT. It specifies CASSSRQVVETNEKLFF.